This T cell receptor beta chain was captured in a study of OX40 agonist ivuxolimab in advanced cancers. In the study overall: Participants averaged 60 years of age (range about 23 to 80) and were 75% to 90% male.

Method: immunoSEQ multiplex PCR; TCRdb's copy keeps in-frame clones and lacks some. The table shows roughly 73,000 clones, with approximately 88% occurring only once. Any history of autoimmune disease or systemic immunosuppression disqualified patients. There are 16 residues in the CDR3. V was pared by 4 bases and J by 3 bases, with 19 bases between. Germline-derived CDR1 and CDR2 are SGHTA and FQGNSA. This chain uses TRBV7-2 with TRBJ2-7; possible D gene TRBD1, 6 bases. Sequencing used CD4+ or CD8+ T cells sorted from blood, obtained in a trial of the OX40 agonist ivuxolimab. This clonotype was sampled from an adult with an advanced solid tumor such as melanoma, head and neck, liver or kidney cancer. The CDR3 region is CASSSRGVEGGYEQYF. Here the CDR3 DNA reads TGTGCCAGCAGCTCCCGTGGGGTGGAAGGGGGCTACGAGCAGTACTTC.